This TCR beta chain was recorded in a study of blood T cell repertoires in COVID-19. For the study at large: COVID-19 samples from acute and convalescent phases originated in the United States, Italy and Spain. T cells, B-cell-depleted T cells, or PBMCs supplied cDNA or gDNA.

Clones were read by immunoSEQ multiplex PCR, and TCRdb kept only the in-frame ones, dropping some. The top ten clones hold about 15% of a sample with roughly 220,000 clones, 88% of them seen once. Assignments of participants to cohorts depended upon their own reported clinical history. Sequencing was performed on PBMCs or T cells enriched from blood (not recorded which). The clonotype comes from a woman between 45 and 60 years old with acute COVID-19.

The CDR3 spells CASSSGPKPYEQYF. DNA of the CDR3: TGTGCCAGCAGTTCAGGCCCTAAGCCCTACGAGCAGTACTTC. The chain joins TRBV6-5 to TRBJ2-7; D remains ambiguous. Germline values: CDR1 MNHEY, CDR2 SVGAGI. The CDR3 extends over 14 amino acids. The V gene lost 4 bases and the J gene lost 2 bases, with 12 bases spanning the gap.